The next 23 T cell receptor beta chains were all read from a single sample in a study of T-cell reconstitution after alpha-beta-depleted transplantation in children. This sample's TCRbeta library carried unique molecular identifier barcodes. TCRdb passed the PCR reads through MiXCR, listing each CDR3 protein once. The table shows fewer than 700,000 distinct CDR3 sequences, with 20% to 25% occurring only once. The source was PBMCs, mostly from graft donor cells, collected 360 days after TCRalphabeta/CD19-depleted stem cell transplant. These TCRs come from a boy in the first two years of life who had a stem cell transplant for acute myeloid leukemia, so the T cells may come from the graft donor.

This clonotype was found a few times. The chain links TRBV6-1 to TRBJ2-5; perhaps TRBD2 as D (7 bases). Germline lookup yields CDR1 MNHNS and CDR2 SASEGT. Trimming cost V 5 bases and J 2 bases, with 18 bases left between them. The CDR3 extends over 16 amino acids. The CDR3, as DNA: TGTGCCAGCAGTCCCTTCGCGGGGGCCCAGCAAGAGACCCAGTACTTC. It yields the protein CASSPFAGAQQETQYF.

This chain connects TRBV20-1 to TRBJ2-4; TRBD1 or TRBD2 may be the D gene (6 bases each). This CDR3 contains 14 residues. Between the trimmed V and J ends, which lost 3 bases and 10 bases, there was a span of 19 bases. Germline V CDR1 and CDR2: DFQATT, SNEGSKA (reference sequence). CDR3 sequence (DNA): TGCAGTGCTAGTGCGGGGCCCCTCAGGGGAATTCAGTACTTC. This codes for CSASAGPLRGIQYF.

This rearrangement joins TRBV7-2 to TRBJ2-7; 10 nucleotides match TRBD1. Trimming removed 3 bases from V and 4 bases from J; junction bases left unmatched: 9. CDR3 length: 16 residues. The germline gives CDR1 SGHTA, CDR2 FQGNSA. CDR3 in DNA: TGTGCCAGCAGCTTTTGGGGGCCGGACAGGGGGTACGAGCAGTACTTC. Protein: CASSFWGPDRGYEQYF.

This clonotype was picked up a small number of times. This sequence joins TRBV6-1 and TRBJ1-2; D unresolved. V lost 5 bases and J 6 bases, leaving 13 bases between the germline ends. CDR3 length equals 13 residues. Germline V CDR1 and CDR2: MNHNS, SASEGT. For the CDR3, the DNA is TGTGCCAGCAGTCTCGCAGGATTCGATGGCTACACCTTC. It translates to CASSLAGFDGYTF.

The J gene is TRBJ2-7, the V gene TRBV7-9, with D unclear. The CDR3 is 11 residues long. Germline-derived CDR1 and CDR2 are SEHNR and FQNEAQ (reference sequence). Trimming stripped 4 bases from V and 7 bases from J, with 8 bases between. The CDR3 DNA sequence: TGTGCCAGCAGCTCCTATTCGGAGCAGTACTTC. Amino acid sequence: CASSSYSEQYF.

The V gene is TRBV7-9, the J gene TRBJ1-1; TRBD1 matches 7 bases. Unmatched junction bases numbered 6, after V lost 2 bases and J lost 0 bases. Germline assignment: CDR1 SEHNR and CDR2 FQNEAQ (reference sequence). The CDR3 is 16 residues long. CDR3 nucleotide sequence: TGTGCCAGCAGCTTAAGGAGGGGGCAGGTGAACACTGAAGCTTTCTTT. Translation gives CASSLRRGQVNTEAFF.

In this sample, this clonotype turned up many times. The chain links TRBV11-2 to TRBJ2-7; 9 bases match TRBD1. The J segment lost 3 bases and the V segment lost 1 base, leaving 1 base of the junction unmatched. CDR3 length: 14 residues. Germline V gene data show CDR1 as SGHAT and CDR2 as FQNNGV. CDR3 in amino acids: CASSLGGQGYEQYV. CDR3 nucleotide sequence: TGTGCCAGCAGCTTAGGGGGACAGGGCTACGAGCAGTACGTC.

This clonotype has only a few counts. V and J are TRBV18 and TRBJ2-1, with D perhaps given as TRBD1 or TRBD2 (5 bases each). This CDR3 has 14 amino acids. V lost 8 bases, J lost 4 bases, and 15 bases lay in between. Per germline, CDR1 KGHSH and CDR2 LQKENI. The CDR3 sequence is CASTPDGAYNEQFF. CDR3 DNA sequence: TGTGCCAGCACCCCCGACGGGGCGTACAATGAGCAGTTCTTC.

This clonotype has a handful of counts. The rearrangement joins TRBV12-3 or TRBV12-4 to TRBJ1-5; no clear D gene. This CDR3 is built from 15 residues. V dropped 5 bases and J dropped 7 bases, with 18 bases sitting between them. DNA for the CDR3: TGTGCCAGCAGTCCTGGTGTGACACCGGGACAGCCCCAGCATTTT. This sequence encodes CASSPGVTPGQPQHF.

Many counts were recorded for this clonotype. The V gene is TRBV29-1, the J gene TRBJ2-5, with D maybe TRBD1 (5 bases). Germline V gene data show CDR1 as SQVTM and CDR2 as ANQGSEA. The CDR3 spans 13 residues. Trimming shortened V by 2 bases and J by 7 bases, and 14 bases separated the two germline ends. In DNA, the CDR3 is TGCAGCGTTGAAAACCAGGGCAAATCGACCCAGTACTTC. Amino acid sequence: CSVENQGKSTQYF. The entire variable domain, with the rest obtained from reference TRBV29-1 and TRBJ2-5, is as follows: SAVISQKPSRDICQRGTSLTIQCQVDSQVTMMFWYRQQPGQSLTLIATANQGSEATYESGFVIDKFPISRPNLTFSTLTVSNMSPEDSSIYLCSVENQGKSTQYFGPGTRLLVL.

The chain links TRBV15 to TRBJ2-1; D remains ambiguous. V was cut by 0 bases and J by 6 bases, with 3 bases left in between. Germline V gene sequence: CDR1 LNHNV, CDR2 YYDKDF (reference sequence). This CDR3 contains 12 residues. The CDR3 loop is CATSREGNEQFF. DNA for the CDR3: TGTGCCACCAGCAGAGAGGGCAATGAGCAGTTCTTC.

Only a few counts were recorded for this clonotype. J is TRBJ2-3 and V is TRBV28, with D unclear. The CDR3 covers 13 residues. Germline V CDR1 and CDR2: MDHEN, SYDVKM. The germline V and J ends were trimmed by 8 bases and 4 bases, with 13 bases remaining between them. CDR3 amino acids: CASRHEVPDTQYF. CDR3 nucleotide sequence: TGTGCCAGCCGACATGAGGTCCCAGATACGCAGTATTTT. Full variable domain (rest looked up from reference TRBV28 and TRBJ2-3): DVKVTQSSRYLVKRTGEKVFLECVQDMDHENMFWYRQDPGLGLRLIYFSYDVKMKEKGDIPEGYSVSREKKERFSLILESASTNQTSMYLCASRHEVPDTQYFGPGTRLTVL.

The chain recombines TRBV6-5 with TRBJ2-3; D is unresolved. In germline, CDR1 is MNHEY, CDR2 SVGAGI. Trimming left V 4 bases short and J 0 bases short, with 8 bases between. The CDR3 has 14 residues. In DNA, the CDR3 is TGTGCCAGCAGTTTACAAGCTAGCACAGATACGCAGTATTTT. This translates into CASSLQASTDTQYF.

Many counts were recorded for this clonotype. This sequence joins TRBV20-1 and TRBJ1-6; D not resolved. The CDR3 spans 9 residues. Per germline, CDR1 DFQATT and CDR2 SNEGSKA (reference sequence). V gave up 4 bases and J gave up 14 bases, with 6 bases separating them. Written as DNA, the CDR3 is TGCAGTGCTAATCCCTCCCTCCACTTT. Translation: CSANPSLHF.

This clonotype occurred many times. This chain links TRBV29-1 with TRBJ2-7; maybe TRBD1 (6 bases). Germline V gene data show CDR1 as SQVTM and CDR2 as ANQGSEA. V lost 4 bases, J lost 4 bases, and 14 bases lay in between. This CDR3 is 13 amino acids long. As DNA, the CDR3 is TGCAGCGTTGGTTCAGGGGCTACTTACGAGCAGTACTTC. Its protein product is CSVGSGATYEQYF.

In its sample, this clonotype was seen a few times. The V and J genes are TRBV7-2 and TRBJ2-7; D is unclear. The CDR3 length is 17 residues. Germline lookup yields CDR1 SGHTA and CDR2 FQGNSA. V shed 5 bases and J shed 6 bases, with 26 bases lying between them. CDR3 in amino acids: CASSQTRSGTRSPEQYF. The CDR3 DNA reads as TGTGCCAGCAGCCAGACCAGGTCGGGTACGAGATCCCCCGAGCAGTACTTC. The full variable domain, with the rest looked up from reference TRBV7-2 and TRBJ2-7, is GAGVSQSPSNKVTEKGKDVELRCDPISGHTALYWYRQSLGQGLEFLIYFQGNSAPDKSGLPSDRFSAERTGGSVSTLTIQRTQQEDSAVYLCASSQTRSGTRSPEQYFGPGTRLTVT.

In its sample, this clonotype was seen a few times. This chain uses TRBV4-2 with TRBJ2-3, with a possible D match to TRBD1 (5 bases). CDR1 and CDR2 from the germline V gene are LGHNA and YNFKEQ. The CDR3 has 16 amino acids. V was shortened by 0 bases and J by 4 bases, with 14 bases between the two germline ends. The CDR3 loop reads CASSQDPGRAADTQYF. The CDR3 nucleotides are TGTGCCAGCAGCCAAGATCCAGGCAGGGCGGCAGATACGCAGTATTTT.

The chain employs TRBV5-6 and TRBJ2-7; no firm D call. Germline values: CDR1 SGHDT, CDR2 YYEEEE. V lost 0 bases, J lost 0 bases, and 10 bases lay in between. This CDR3 spans 15 amino acids. In DNA, the CDR3 is TGTGCCAGCAGCTTGGACCGCTCCAGCTCCTACGAGCAGTACTTC. Protein sequence: CASSLDRSSSYEQYF.

V gene TRBV12-3 or TRBV12-4 combines with J gene TRBJ2-1; 8 bases match TRBD2. The CDR3 loop spans 17 amino acids. Germline trimming cut 1 base from V and 3 bases from J; bases unmatched to any gene: 8. The CDR3 region has the DNA TGTGCCAGCAGTTTAGACTCCCTAGCGGGCTTCTACAATGAGCAGTTCTTC. Translation gives CASSLDSLAGFYNEQFF.

The chain employs TRBV30 and TRBJ2-1; TRBD1 matches at 10 bases. CDR1 is GTSNPN, CDR2 SVGIG, per germline (reference sequence). J gave up 3 bases and V 5 bases, and 1 base lay outside the gene matches. The CDR3 is 13 amino acids. The CDR3 nucleotides read TGTGCCTGGTGGGACAGGGGCTACAATGAGCAGTTCTTC. Its translation: CAWWDRGYNEQFF.

The V and J genes are TRBV7-9 and TRBJ2-3, with D perhaps TRBD2 (6 bases). The length of the CDR3 is 14 residues. V was cut by 5 bases and J by 2 bases, with 11 bases left in between. Per germline, CDR1 SEHNR and CDR2 FQNEAQ (reference sequence). The CDR3 sequence is CASSPSGDTDTQYF. The CDR3 DNA reads TGTGCCAGCAGCCCGTCGGGGGACACAGATACGCAGTATTTT.

This clonotype has just a few counts. V usage is TRBV5-1 and J usage is TRBJ2-1, with D hard to call. Trimming pared 2 bases from V and 0 bases from J, leaving 6 bases between. Germline CDR1 reads SGHRS; CDR2 reads YFSETQ. The length of the CDR3 is 14 residues. CDR3 bases: TGCGCCAGCAGCTTTTGGAGCTCCTACAATGAGCAGTTCTTC. Translating gives CASSFWSSYNEQFF.

This clonotype was counted ten times or more. CDR3 loop: CASTEGQLYEQYF. The CDR3, as DNA: TGTGCCAGCACCGAGGGACAGCTCTACGAGCAGTACTTC. This chain uses TRBV5-6 with TRBJ2-7; 7 nucleotides line up with TRBD1. V shed 6 bases, J shed 3 bases, and the junction held 6 bases outside the gene matches. Germline assignment: CDR1 SGHDT and CDR2 YYEEEE. The CDR3 runs to 13 residues.